This is a list of T cell receptor beta chains from one sample in a study of blood T cells in healthy people across ages. Each CDR3 protein gets one entry after TCRdb re-called the 5' RACE reads with MiXCR. The data hold some 700,000 distinct CDR3 sequences, with about 20% observed a single time. The specimen was blood. Receptors originate from an older man in good health. The CDR3 runs from the conserved cysteine through the conserved F or W. D genes are given only for firm matches. Rows give clone size only sometimes, using once, few, many, or a class for an expanded clone.

>NA|TRBJ2-1|TRBV7-9|NA
TGTGCCAGCAGCTTAGAGACAGGAGTTACCTACAATGAGCAGTTCTTC
CASSLETGVTYNEQFF
>NA|TRBJ1-2|TRBV12-3/TRBV12-4|TRBD1
TGTGCCAGCACTCGGACAGGGGTGAACTATGGCTACACCTTC
CASTRTGVNYGYTF
>NA|TRBJ2-1|TRBV5-1|NA
TGCGCCAGCAGCTTGCTACCTCCCAATGAGCAGTTCTTC
CASSLLPPNEQFF
>many|TRBJ1-4|TRBV12-3/TRBV12-4|NA
TGTGCCAGCAGTTTTACTGGGGCGGTTGAAAAACTGTTTTTT
CASSFTGAVEKLFF
>many|TRBJ2-5|TRBV5-1|NA
TGCGCCAGCAGGGAAGAGCTGAACCAAGAGACCCAGTACTTC
CASREELNQETQYF
>few|TRBJ1-1|TRBV15|TRBD1
TGTGCCACCAGCAGAGATACCGACAGGGTCCCTGAAGCTTTCTTT
CATSRDTDRVPEAFF
>few|TRBJ2-5|TRBV27|TRBD1
TGTGCCAGCAGCGATGACAGGGAAGAGACCCAGTACTTC
CASSDDREETQYF
>NA|TRBJ2-2|TRBV24-1|TRBD2
TGTGCCACCAGTGTTGCCCGGGGGGGCCGTCGGGTCACCGGGGAGCTGTTTTTT
CATSVARGGRRVTGELFF
>NA|TRBJ1-2|TRBV6-5|TRBD1
TGTGCCAGCAGCTGGGACAGATATGGCTACACCTTC
CASSWDRYGYTF
>NA|TRBJ2-1|TRBV20-1|TRBD2
TGCAGTGCAGGGACCGTAGCGGGAGCCCATGAGCAGTTCTTC
CSAGTVAGAHEQFF
>few|TRBJ2-5|TRBV7-6|NA
TGTGCCAGCAGTTGGGCCTTGGGCCCTCTCCAAGAGACCCAGTACTTC
CASSWALGPLQETQYF
>few|TRBJ1-2|TRBV19|NA
TGTGCCAGTGGCAAGATGGCTGGTCGTGGCTACACCTTC
CASGKMAGRGYTF
>few|TRBJ1-4|TRBV5-5|NA
TGTGCCAGCAGCCAAGGACACTCCCATGAAAAACTGTTTTTT
CASSQGHSHEKLFF
>few|TRBJ2-1|TRBV11-3|TRBD2
TGTGCCAGCAGCACCCGGGGGGGCTCCTACAATGAGCAGTTCTTC
CASSTRGGSYNEQFF
>NA|TRBJ2-3|TRBV19|NA
TGTGCCAGTAGTATGGCGGGGGCCCAAGATACGCAGTATTTT
CASSMAGAQDTQYF
>few|TRBJ1-4|TRBV5-5|TRBD1
TGTGCCAGCAGCTTGGCCGACAGGGCTAATGAAAAACTGTTTTTT
CASSLADRANEKLFF
>few|TRBJ2-5|TRBV5-5|TRBD2
TGTGCCAGCAGCGTAGTAGCGGGGGGACAAGAGACCCAGTACTTC
CASSVVAGGQETQYF
>few|TRBJ2-3|TRBV5-1|TRBD1
TGCGCCAGCAGCTTCAAAACAGGGGGCGCGACAGATACGCAGTATTTT
CASSFKTGGATDTQYF
>few|TRBJ2-7|TRBV5-8|TRBD1
TGTGCCAGCAGATTGTCCGGGACAGGTACCTACGAGCAGTACTTC
CASRLSGTGTYEQYF
>NA|TRBJ2-1|TRBV3-1|NA
TGTGCCAGCAGCCAAGATTCCACTGGTAATGAGCAGTTCTTC
CASSQDSTGNEQFF
>NA|TRBJ1-5|TRBV3-1|NA
TGTGCCAGCAGCCAAAGGATGACGCCCCAGCATTTT
CASSQRMTPQHF
>NA|TRBJ2-1|TRBV29-1|NA
TGCAGCGTTGAAGTGGTAGCGCTGAATGAGCAGTTCTTC
CSVEVVALNEQFF
>many|TRBJ2-5|TRBV28|NA
TGTGCCAGCAGTCGTTCGCTAGTCAGGGAGACCCAGTACTTC
CASSRSLVRETQYF
>NA|TRBJ2-7|TRBV28|NA
TGTGCCAGCACCCAGTGGAGGAGCTCCTACGAGCAGTACTTC
CASTQWRSSYEQYF
>NA|TRBJ1-3|TRBV28|NA
TGTGCCAGCAGTCCATACAGGGGAAACACCATATATTTT
CASSPYRGNTIYF
>NA|TRBJ2-1|TRBV3-1|NA
TGTGCCAGCAGAGGATTAGGCTCCTACAATGAGCAGTTCTTC
CASRGLGSYNEQFF
>few|TRBJ2-7|TRBV7-9|NA
TGTGCCAGCACCCTATCTTACAGTTCAACCGGGGAGCAGTACTTC
CASTLSYSSTGEQYF
>few|TRBJ1-2|TRBV29-1|NA
TGCAGCGTTGATCCAGCCGGCGACTATGGCTACACCTTC
CSVDPAGDYGYTF
>few|TRBJ1-2|TRBV12-3/TRBV12-4|NA
TGTGCCAGCAGTTTAGCGACGGGGGGAACTAACTATGGCTACACCTTC
CASSLATGGTNYGYTF
>NA|TRBJ1-5|TRBV27|NA
TGTGCCAGCAGCCCCGGCGGCAGATATTATAGCAATCAGCCCCAGCATTTT
CASSPGGRYYSNQPQHF
>many|TRBJ1-5|TRBV30|NA
TGTGCCTGGGCCCCCGGGGGAAATCAGCCCCAGCATTTT
CAWAPGGNQPQHF
>NA|TRBJ2-2|TRBV20-1|TRBD2
TGCAGTGCTAGAGATCAAAAGCGGGAGAGCACCGGGGAGCTGTTTTTT
CSARDQKRESTGELFF
>few|TRBJ2-1|TRBV3-1|TRBD2
TGTGCCAGCAGCCTCTTGCGGGGGAAGCAGTTCTTC
CASSLLRGKQFF
>once|TRBJ2-3|TRBV20-1|NA
TGCAGTGCTAGTATCCTTCCAGGCACAGATACGCAGTATTTT
CSASILPGTDTQYF
>few|TRBJ1-6|TRBV20-1|TRBD1
TGCAGTGCTAGAGGGACAGGGGGCTCACCCCTCCACTTT
CSARGTGGSPLHF
>NA|TRBJ2-1|TRBV5-5|NA
TGTGCCAGCAGCAGACTAGTGGGAGTTGCGAATGAGCAGTTCTTC
CASSRLVGVANEQFF
>NA|TRBJ1-6|TRBV6-5|NA
TGTGCCAGCAGTTACGGGGGGAAGGTTAATTCACCCCTCCACTTT
CASSYGGKVNSPLHF
>NA|TRBJ2-3|TRBV2|TRBD2
TGTGCCAGCAGGTTACTAGCGGACGTGGATACGCAGTATTTT
CASRLLADVDTQYF
>few|TRBJ1-6|TRBV20-1|TRBD1
TGCAGTCTACAGGGGGCCTTACGTTCACCCCTCCACTTT
CSLQGALRSPLHF
>few|TRBJ1-2|TRBV15|NA
TGTGCCACCAGCAGAGGGACATCTCCCACTCCTTTACACACCTTC
CATSRGTSPTPLHTF
>few|TRBJ1-4|TRBV20-1|NA
TGCAGTGCTGGGGACACCTCAACTAATGAAAAACTGTTTTTT
CSAGDTSTNEKLFF
>NA|TRBJ2-2|TRBV3-1|NA
TGTGCCAGCAGCCAAGTGCGGACCGGGGAGCTGTTTTTT
CASSQVRTGELFF
>few|TRBJ1-4|TRBV12-3/TRBV12-4|NA
TGTGCCAGCAGTCCCCTCCCCCCAGGTCGTGAAAAACTGTTTTTT
CASSPLPPGREKLFF
>NA|TRBJ1-1|TRBV11-2|NA
TGTGCCAGCAGCCGAGAAAGACAGACGGGGGAAGCTTCCTTT
CASSRERQTGEASF
>once|TRBJ1-1|TRBV6-5|NA
TGTGCGATAAGTCGGGTCCAGAACACTGAAGCTTTCTTT
CAISRVQNTEAFF
>NA|TRBJ2-5|TRBV20-1|TRBD2
TGCAGTGATCTAGCGGGGGCCACACAAGAGACCCAGTACTTC
CSDLAGATQETQYF